The TCR beta chain under discussion was sequenced for a study of T cell responses to AZD1222 COVID-19 vaccine (dated by TCRdb to about 2021). Regarding the complete study: A total of 230 or so trial participants underwent TCR sequencing, of whom 207 received two doses of AZD1222 and about 26 received two doses of the MenACWY control vaccine. Trial participants were enrolled by age into subgroups of 18-55, 56-69 and 70-plus years, and about 150, 27 and 61 TCR-sequenced participants, respectively, were included in these subgroups. Here is what the overall study found, with its caveats: Participants were mostly white British, with more females than males. The authors suggested clonal diversity may have been underestimated. CD4 TCRs associated with the vaccine covered the entire spike protein, and the dominant responses were in regions 160-218 and 743-854. Nearly half of unique spike-specific TCRs reportedly recognized epitopes outside regions mutated in the B.1.351 and B.1.1.7 variants. Only six AZD1222 recipients were SARS-CoV-2 seropositive at baseline, limiting conclusions about previously exposed vaccinees. No day 14 peak-response samples were available, so repertoires were characterized only after the peak T cell response. After two AZD1222 doses, both the breadth and the depth of spike-specific TCRs were significantly higher than at day 0 and than in MenACWY recipients. The 56-69-year group was small, and its depth increase did not reach significance, likely because of low power.

This clone was detected a few times. Its antigen is still unknown. Within one base of it there is no much larger clone, and no base qualities were kept. Taken from the germline V gene, the CDR1 and CDR2 loops are MDHEN and SYDVKM. Reading from cysteine to phenylalanine, the CDR3 counts 20 amino acids. Of all the DNA, just the CDR3 is kept, 60 bases in frame from base 1. A distance of 28 bases separates the germline ends of V and J, which lose 3 bases and 2 bases respectively. The CDR3 regions of human TCRbeta chains were analyzed by immunosequencing. Turning to the authors' computational methods: Repertoire TCRs were matched against a reference library of SARS-CoV-2-specific TCRs generated with the MIRA antigen-specificity platform. Breadth was defined as the fraction of unique TCRs that were SARS-CoV-2-associated, and depth was defined as the fraction of total T cells that were SARS-CoV-2-associated. Using the MIRA data, every spike-specific TCR was mapped to the spike region that the TCR reacted to and assigned to either a CD4 or a CD8 class. Log10-transformed breadth and depth values were compared by one-way ANOVA with Sidak's multiple comparisons tests. TCRdb carries this immuneACCESS record with in-frame sequences only. Its versions omit some clonotypes, under half of them owing to an unresolved V gene in the studies checked, with the rest unexplained. V, J and clone size derive from that table, while D and trimming were established from the DNA sequence. For this sample the table gives approximately 110,000 clones, of which more than 75% were detected only once. Of the sample, about 4.5% is held by the ten largest clones.

Sample time point, as interpreted from the label and publication: about 28 days (+/-7) after the second vaccine dose. AZD1222 recipients given second doses at about 4 weeks or at about 12 weeks were pooled, since spike-specific TCR depth and breadth were not found to differ between the two schedules. Samples from vaccinated people were obtained from the UK trials COV001 and COV002, which included a single-blind randomized controlled phase 2/3 trial of AZD1222 (ChAdOx1 nCoV-19) in healthy adults. For TCRbeta chain sequencing, PBMC samples were collected from trial participants at day 0 and at day 28 after the second dose.

The sample was peripheral blood, taken 28 days after the second AZD1222 dose. Here the chain combines TRBV28 and TRBJ1-2; a confident D gene designation cannot be given. This TCR was recovered from an adult who received the AZD1222 COVID-19 vaccine. The DNA is TGTGCCAGCAGTTTCTCTACCCTCCTTTGGTCAGCGAATCTCAACTATGGCTACACCTTC. Its translation is CASSFSTLLWSANLNYGYTF.